These 15 T cell receptor beta chains were sequenced from one sample in a study of beta chain features in type 1 diabetes. Study findings and constraints: TCRB CDR3s were moderately but significantly shorter in Type 1 diabetes patients in all four CD4+ subsets.

Expressed TCRB transcripts were sequenced, since all the RNA that had been isolated was reverse transcribed. Clones were sequenced by immunoSEQ multiplex PCR, and TCRdb holds only the in-frame ones, with some missing. The data show 200,000 to 300,000 clones, around 9.9% seen once. These receptors are not linked to any known antigen. Sequenced material: naive CD4+ T cells from blood. These receptors were taken from a man aged 25 to 40 with type 1 diabetes.

This clone has only a few counts. The sample carries other DNA sequences with the same CDR3. V gene TRBV7-9 combines with J gene TRBJ1-1; D is possibly TRBD1 (5 bases). With 3 bases removed from V and 2 bases from J, the gap between germline ends came to 7 bases. In germline, CDR1 is SEHNR, CDR2 FQNEAQ (reference sequence). This CDR3 has 13 amino acids. CDR3 protein: CASSLQGNTEAFF. The CDR3 bases are TGTGCCAGCAGCTTGCAGGGAAACACTGAAGCTTTCTTT.

This clone came up a few times. The J gene is TRBJ1-5, the V gene TRBV4-3; D is unclear. Per germline, CDR1 LGHNA and CDR2 YSLEER. The CDR3 length is 13 residues. Trimming removed 4 bases at V and 3 bases at J, with 7 bases between. Here the CDR3 reads CASSLDINQPQHF. DNA for the CDR3: TGCGCCAGCAGCCTCGACATCAATCAGCCCCAGCATTTT.

The chain has TRBV30 and TRBJ1-6; no clear D. Germline V lookup: CDR1 GTSNPN, CDR2 SVGIG (reference sequence). This CDR3 is built from 12 residues. V gave up 2 bases and J gave up 7 bases, with 6 bases separating them. The CDR3 sequence is CAWSRWNSPLHF. Written as DNA, the CDR3 is TGTGCCTGGAGTCGGTGGAATTCACCCCTCCACTTT.

This clone showed up just a few times. V usage is TRBV5-1 and J usage is TRBJ1-4; tentative D call: TRBD1 (5 bases). The CDR3 extends over 13 amino acids. Trimming left V 4 bases short and J 7 bases short, with 11 bases between. The germline V gene has CDR1 SGHRS and CDR2 YFSETQ. The CDR3 region is CASSRQGGEKLFF. CDR3 nucleotides: TGCGCCAGCAGCCGGCAGGGAGGTGAAAAACTGTTTTTT.

This clone turned up a few times. The rearrangement joins TRBV2 to TRBJ2-7, with D maybe TRBD1 (6 bases). Trimming removed 6 bases from V and 0 bases from J, with 15 bases in between. This CDR3 comprises 15 residues. Germline lookup yields CDR1 SNHLY and CDR2 FYNNEI. The CDR3 region has the DNA TGTGCCAGCAGCCCGGACAGCAACTACTCCTACGAGCAGTACTTC. Translation: CASSPDSNYSYEQYF. Supplemented by reference TRBV2 and TRBJ2-7, the full variable domain reads EPEVTQTPSHQVTQMGQEVILRCVPISNHLYFYWYRQILGQKVEFLVSFYNNEISEKSEIFDDQFSVERPDGSNFTLKIRSTKLEDSAMYFCASSPDSNYSYEQYFGPGTRLTVT.

The table lists this clone with a few counts. This chain uses TRBV18 with TRBJ1-5; tentatively, D is TRBD1 (6 bases). This CDR3 spans 13 amino acids. Looked up from germline, CDR1 is KGHSH and CDR2 is LQKENI. V was clipped by 6 bases and J by 6 bases, with 12 bases between them. The CDR3 spells CASSPGTTQPQHF. The CDR3 DNA follows: TGTGCCAGCTCCCCAGGGACAACTCAGCCCCAGCATTTT.

This clone was observed a handful of times. The J gene is TRBJ2-1, the V gene TRBV14, with TRBD2 as a possible D gene (6 bases). CDR1 and CDR2 (germline): SGHDN, FVKESK. The CDR3 has 13 residues. Trimming removed 6 bases from V and 9 bases from J, with 15 bases in between. CDR3 nucleotide sequence: TGTGCCAGCAGAACAAGCGGAGGGTTTGAGCAGTTCTTC. As protein: CASRTSGGFEQFF.

This chain links TRBV4-2 with TRBJ1-1, with D hard to call. Trimming cost V 0 bases and J 8 bases, with 13 bases left between them. The CDR3 length is 14 residues. Germline V lookup: CDR1 LGHNA, CDR2 YNFKEQ. This chain's CDR3 is CASSQDRGGREAFF. CDR3 coding DNA: TGTGCCAGCAGCCAAGATAGAGGAGGCAGGGAAGCTTTCTTT.

The rearrangement links TRBV30 to TRBJ1-1; no definite D call. The CDR3 sequence is 13 residues long. Trimming took off 0 bases at V and 1 base at J, with 6 bases between the two ends. Germline CDR1 and CDR2: GTSNPN and SVGIG (reference sequence). The CDR3 spells CAWSVRQNTEAFF. CDR3 nucleotides: TGTGCCTGGAGTGTACGACAGAACACTGAAGCTTTCTTT.

Only a few counts were recorded for this clone. The chain carries TRBV7-9 and TRBJ1-4; D is ambiguous. From germline, CDR1 is SEHNR and CDR2 FQNEAQ (reference sequence). CDR3 length: 15 amino acids. Trimming removed 5 bases from V and 0 bases from J, with 10 bases in between. In DNA, the CDR3 is TGTGCCAGCAGCCCCTCGACAACAACTAATGAAAAACTGTTTTTT. It is translated as CASSPSTTTNEKLFF.

This chain uses TRBV30 with TRBJ2-7, with no clear D. The germline CDR1 and CDR2 sequences are GTSNPN and SVGIG (reference sequence). CDR3 length equals 11 residues. Trimming stripped 6 bases from V and 5 bases from J, with 11 bases between. Here the CDR3 reads CACLPYHEQYF. The CDR3 DNA reads TGTGCCTGCCTACCTTACCACGAGCAGTACTTC.

This sequence joins TRBV4-3 and TRBJ2-3; D not certain. Trimming stripped 0 bases from V and 0 bases from J, with 7 bases between. Germline V gene data show CDR1 as LGHNA and CDR2 as YSLEER. The CDR3 runs to 15 residues. Here the CDR3 DNA reads TGCGCCAGCAGCCAAGAAGCTGCCAGCACAGATACGCAGTATTTT. Translating gives CASSQEAASTDTQYF.

The V and J genes are TRBV5-1 and TRBJ2-7, with 11 nucleotides matching TRBD2. The J segment lost 0 bases and the V segment lost 5 bases, leaving 7 bases of the junction unmatched. The V gene's germline CDR1 is SGHRS and CDR2 YFSETQ. This CDR3 has 16 amino acids. CDR3: CASSSIAGGSSYEQYF. The CDR3 DNA follows: TGCGCCAGCAGTTCTATAGCGGGGGGGTCCTCCTACGAGCAGTACTTC.

This chain connects TRBV28 to TRBJ2-7; D remains unclear. Germline V gene sequence: CDR1 MDHEN, CDR2 SYDVKM. The CDR3 has 13 residues. V dropped 5 bases and J dropped 2 bases, with 10 bases sitting between them. CDR3 DNA: TGTGCCAGCAGTGGAGTCCCCACCTACGAGCAGTACTTC. Translating it yields CASSGVPTYEQYF.

The chain employs TRBV5-1 and TRBJ2-5; 7 nucleotides line up with TRBD1. Unmatched junction bases numbered 9, after V lost 4 bases and J lost 3 bases. Germline assignment: CDR1 SGHRS and CDR2 YFSETQ. This CDR3 is 15 amino acids long. The CDR3 reads CASSATTGEEETQYF. CDR3 bases: TGCGCCAGCAGCGCCACAACAGGGGAAGAAGAGACCCAGTACTTC.